This T cell receptor beta chain was identified in a study of CD8 T cells in ankylosing spondylitis. A single record per CDR3 protein comes from TCRdb applying MiXCR to the 5' RACE reads. The data contain some 290,000 distinct CDR3 sequences, about 20% of them singletons. The V gene lost 2 bases and the J gene lost 2 bases, with 10 bases spanning the gap. The CDR3 loop spans 15 amino acids. CDR1 and CDR2 (germline): SGHTA, FQGTGA. Input material: blood, either unsorted or a sorted T cell fraction (not recorded which). The receptor was derived from a male donor with ankylosing spondylitis or in good health (not recorded which). The chain combines TRBV7-3 with TRBJ2-1; D gene uncertain. In DNA form, the CDR3 reads TGTGCCAGCAGCTTAGTCATCGGGCCCTACAATGAGCAGTTCTTC. This gives the protein CASSLVIGPYNEQFF.